A selection of T cell receptor beta chains follows, all from one sample in a study of T cells in Graves' hyperthyroidism and ophthalmopathy. TCRdb reanalysed the multiplex PCR reads using MiXCR and keeps one entry per CDR3 protein. The sample records some 400,000 distinct CDR3 sequences, around 13% being singletons. The sequenced material came from blood. These receptor sequences come from a woman between 55 and 75 years old with Graves' hyperthyroidism. Each CDR3 is given without its conserved first and last residue.

TRBJ2-7	TRBV20-1	SATRPGGGNEQY
TRBJ2-5	TRBV4-1	ASSPPRAAETQY
TRBJ2-5	TRBV2	ASNLGPTETQY
TRBJ1-4	TRBV3-1	ASSQGTNEKLF
TRBJ2-1	TRBV5-5	ASSFTASQGAYNEQF
TRBJ2-1	TRBV19	ASSSPGNEQF
TRBJ2-5	TRBV10-3	AIARLAEETQY
TRBJ2-7	TRBV12-3/TRBV12-4	ASSSLSGDEQY
TRBJ1-6	TRBV6-1	ASSLRVDSPLH
TRBJ2-7	TRBV29-1	SVAMKAGYQQY